This entry features one T cell receptor beta chain sequence. Antigen specificity is unknown. These data belong to a study of cytomegalovirus exposure and HLA in healthy donors. The study, taken as a whole, reports: CMV serostatus was the only immune exposure information that was available.

V was cut by 3 bases and J by 11 bases, with 10 bases left in between. The CDR3 has 10 residues. CDR1 and CDR2 (germline): GTSNPN, SVGIG (reference sequence). Amplification used 60 Vbeta primers and 13 Jbeta primers. Repertoires were generated with immunoSEQ multiplex PCR, while TCRdb's copy carries only in-frame clones and drops some. Recorded for this sample: 150,000 to 200,000 clones. The rearrangement links TRBV30 to TRBJ1-1; D is uncertain. The sample taken for sequencing was PBMCs. The TCR was taken from a woman younger than 30 in good health and CMV-seropositive. DNA of the CDR3: TGTGCCTGGAGCGGTGAAATCGCTTTCTTT. It encodes CAWSGEIAFF.